The rows below give T cell receptor beta chains drawn from one sample of a study of T cells in Graves' hyperthyroidism and ophthalmopathy. TCRdb redid the calling of the multiplex PCR reads with MiXCR, one entry per CDR3 protein. This table holds about 420,000 distinct CDR3 sequences, less than 20% found once. What was sequenced was blood. These receptors all stem from a woman under 30 with Graves' hyperthyroidism. Both conserved end residues are part of each CDR3. The D gene is left open where the match is weak. Expanded clones get a size class; other rows say once, few or many, or leave the size out.

CASSEWTGGEKLFF	TGCGCCAGCAGCGAGTGGACAGGAGGTGAAAAACTGTTTTTT	-	TRBD1	TRBJ1-4	TRBV5-1
CASSPTPLAEQYF	TGTGCCAGCTCACCAACCCCGCTAGCCGAGCAGTACTTC	few	-	TRBJ2-7	TRBV18
CATSREATSYEQYF	TGTGCCACCAGCAGAGAAGCGACTAGTTACGAGCAGTACTTC	many	-	TRBJ2-7	TRBV15
CASSVAGTGVGDTQYF	TGTGCCAGCAGCGTCGCCGGGACAGGGGTTGGAGATACGCAGTATTTT	many	TRBD1	TRBJ2-3	TRBV9
CASSYYGGARYEQFF	TGTGCCAGCAGTTACTACGGTGGGGCTAGGTATGAGCAGTTCTTC	many	-	TRBJ2-1	TRBV6-6
CASSPPSGRTEGYEQYF	TGTGCCAGCTCACCACCGTCTGGGCGGACAGAAGGCTACGAGCAGTACTTC	many	-	TRBJ2-7	TRBV18
CASSPGRWSADPEDSGANVLTF	TGTGCCAGCAGCCCAGGGAGATGGTCGGCGGACCCAGAAGACTCTGGGGCCAACGTCCTGACTTTC	-	-	TRBJ2-6	TRBV11-1
CSATPLGRGETDTQYF	TGCAGTGCTACCCCCCTCGGACGGGGAGAAACAGATACGCAGTATTTT	many	-	TRBJ2-3	TRBV20-1
CASLDGSHMNTEAFF	TGTGCCAGCCTGGACGGGAGCCACATGAACACTGAAGCTTTCTTT	few	-	TRBJ1-1	TRBV19
CASSYDGARGYTF	TGTGCCAGCAGTTACGACGGGGCACGTGGCTACACCTTC	few	-	TRBJ1-2	TRBV6-5
CASSYFPGMDTEAFF	TGTGCCAGCAGTTACTTCCCAGGGATGGACACTGAAGCTTTCTTT	-	-	TRBJ1-1	TRBV6-2/TRBV6-3
CASSFPGTGIQPQHF	TGTGCCAGCAGTTTTCCCGGGACAGGGATTCAGCCCCAGCATTTT	many	TRBD1	TRBJ1-5	TRBV28
CASSVERSGGYSYNEQFF	TGTGCCAGCAGCGTAGAAAGAAGCGGGGGGTACTCCTACAATGAGCAGTTCTTC	few	TRBD2	TRBJ2-1	TRBV9
CASSPTTVDTEAFF	TGCGCCAGCAGCCCCACGACGGTAGACACTGAAGCTTTCTTT	few	-	TRBJ1-1	TRBV5-1
CSVEAQGGRTDTQYF	TGCAGCGTTGAAGCTCAGGGGGGTAGGACAGATACGCAGTATTTT	few	-	TRBJ2-3	TRBV29-1
CASSQDGAGGINEQFF	TGCGCCAGCAGCCAAGATGGGGCAGGGGGCATCAATGAGCAGTTCTTC	-	TRBD1	TRBJ2-1	TRBV4-3
CASSPATVRYTEAFF	TGTGCCAGCAGCCCCGCTACAGTTAGATACACTGAAGCTTTCTTT	-	-	TRBJ1-1	TRBV7-9
CSVEDRVEKLFF	TGCAGCGTTGAAGATAGAGTTGAAAAACTGTTTTTT	-	-	TRBJ1-4	TRBV29-1
CAERGLAGLADTQYF	TGTGCCGAACGGGGACTAGCGGGATTGGCAGATACGCAGTATTTT	-	TRBD2	TRBJ2-3	TRBV12-3/TRBV12-4
CASSERGGRVRNTEAFF	TGTGCCAGCAGTGAACGCGGGGGGCGCGTTAGGAACACTGAAGCTTTCTTT	many	-	TRBJ1-1	TRBV2
CASSSWLRNEQFF	TGTGCCAGCAGCTCCTGGCTGCGCAATGAGCAGTTCTTC	many	-	TRBJ2-1	TRBV11-3
CTVGGTDTQYF	TGCACCGTCGGGGGCACAGATACGCAGTATTTT	-	-	TRBJ2-3	TRBV20-1
CASSPTMSRNYGYTF	TGTGCCAGCAGTCCCACCATGAGCAGGAACTATGGCTACACCTTC	-	-	TRBJ1-2	TRBV6-1
CASRPSRGVRQPQHF	TGTGCCAGCCGACCAAGCAGGGGCGTCCGTCAGCCCCAGCATTTT	few	-	TRBJ1-5	TRBV27
CASSRFVNDRNLAYEQYF	TGTGCCAGCAGCCGATTCGTTAACGACAGGAACCTGGCCTACGAGCAGTACTTC	few	-	TRBJ2-7	TRBV7-6
CASSQESGTQGKLFF	TGTGCCAGCAGCCAAGAGTCAGGAACCCAAGGAAAACTGTTTTTT	few	-	TRBJ1-4	TRBV4-2
CASSYLRQGDEQYF	TGTGCCAGCAGTTACCTACGACAGGGTGACGAGCAGTACTTC	many	TRBD1	TRBJ2-7	TRBV6-5
CASSLSVTSGEQFF	TGTGCCAGCAGCCTATCCGTGACTAGCGGGGAGCAGTTCTTC	many	TRBD2	TRBJ2-1	TRBV4-2
CASSLRTPGELFF	TGTGCCAGCAGCTTAAGGACCCCCGGGGAGCTGTTTTTT	-	-	TRBJ2-2	TRBV11-3
CASIFVAKNIQYF	TGTGCCAGCATCTTTGTAGCCAAAAACATTCAGTACTTC	many	-	TRBJ2-4	TRBV2
CASSASLRGPGAFF	TGTGCCAGCAGTGCCTCTTTGAGGGGGCCCGGGGCTTTCTTT	-	TRBD1	TRBJ1-1	TRBV6-4
CASSELVAGGEQFF	TGTGCCAGCAGTGAACTAGTGGCCGGGGGTGAGCAGTTCTTC	many	-	TRBJ2-1	TRBV2
CASSLLASGVFNEQFF	TGTGCCAGCAGTTTATTGGCTAGCGGGGTTTTCAATGAGCAGTTCTTC	many	TRBD2	TRBJ2-1	TRBV27
CASSVGNSYNEQFF	TGTGCCAGCAGCGTAGGGAACAGCTACAATGAGCAGTTCTTC	few	-	TRBJ2-1	TRBV9
CASSNLLKAFF	TGTGCCAGTAGTAACCTCTTGAAAGCTTTCTTT	-	-	TRBJ1-1	TRBV19
CSASGGVPYEQYF	TGCAGTGCTAGTGGCGGGGTCCCCTACGAGCAGTACTTC	few	-	TRBJ2-7	TRBV20-1
CASSSPGGPGRINSPLHF	TGTGCCAGCAGTTCACCGGGGGGTCCGGGGCGAATCAATTCACCCCTCCACTTT	-	-	TRBJ1-6	TRBV7-8
CASSFSGVGRGNSYEQYF	TGTGCCAGCAGTTTTTCAGGTGTAGGGAGGGGTAACTCCTACGAGCAGTACTTC	-	TRBD2	TRBJ2-7	TRBV28
CASSPVSSREQYF	TGTGCCAGCAGCCCTGTAAGTTCTCGCGAGCAGTACTTC	many	-	TRBJ2-7	TRBV7-2
CASSPGSSGPNQPQHF	TGCGCCAGCAGCCCCGGGTCGAGTGGGCCAAATCAGCCCCAGCATTTT	-	-	TRBJ1-5	TRBV5-1
CAIMGVVGVNTEAFF	TGTGCCATCATGGGGGTCGTCGGGGTGAACACTGAAGCTTTCTTT	many	-	TRBJ1-1	TRBV10-3
CASSSPRLRAGANVLTF	TGTGCCAGCAGCTCCCCAAGGCTCCGGGCTGGGGCCAACGTCCTGACTTTC	few	-	TRBJ2-6	TRBV11-2
CASSPPTRGLEQFF	TGTGCCAGCTCACCACCGACCAGGGGCCTTGAGCAGTTCTTC	-	-	TRBJ2-1	TRBV18
CASGRMQASTNEKLFF	TGTGCCAGCGGAAGGATGCAGGCATCAACTAATGAAAAACTGTTTTTT	many	-	TRBJ1-4	TRBV27
CASSYGFEGGGYTF	TGTGCCAGCAGCTACGGTTTCGAGGGCGGCGGCTACACCTTC	-	-	TRBJ1-2	TRBV13
CSVRTSGRAGGYNEQFF	TGCAGCGTCCGGACTAGCGGGAGGGCCGGGGGATACAATGAGCAGTTCTTC	-	TRBD2	TRBJ2-1	TRBV29-1
CASSKVGSWDTEAFF	TGTGCCAGCAGCAAAGTGGGCTCATGGGACACTGAAGCTTTCTTT	many	-	TRBJ1-1	TRBV6-2/TRBV6-3
CASSLSGRRVPDTQYF	TGTGCCAGCAGTTTGTCGGGGCGGAGGGTTCCAGATACGCAGTATTTT	few	-	TRBJ2-3	TRBV28